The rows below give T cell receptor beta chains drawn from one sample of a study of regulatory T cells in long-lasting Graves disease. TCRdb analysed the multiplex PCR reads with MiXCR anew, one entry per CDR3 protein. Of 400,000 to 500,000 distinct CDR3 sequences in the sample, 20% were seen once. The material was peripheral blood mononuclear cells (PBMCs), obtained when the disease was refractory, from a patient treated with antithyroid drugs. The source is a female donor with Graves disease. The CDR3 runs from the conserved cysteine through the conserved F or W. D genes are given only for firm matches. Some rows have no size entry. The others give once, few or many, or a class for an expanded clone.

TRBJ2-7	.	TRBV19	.	TGTGCCAGTAGTATAATGATAAACTCCTACGAGCAGTACTTC	CASSIMINSYEQYF
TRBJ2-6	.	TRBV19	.	TGTGCCAGTAGTATTCGAGGACCCGGGGCCAACGTCCTGACTTTC	CASSIRGPGANVLTF
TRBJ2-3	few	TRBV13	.	TGTGCCAGCAGCTCGATGTTACAGGGGAGGAATACGCAGTATTTT	CASSSMLQGRNTQYF
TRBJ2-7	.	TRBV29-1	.	TGCAGCGCTGAGTCGTGCGCCGAGGATTCCTACGAGCAGTACTTC	CSAESCAEDSYEQYF
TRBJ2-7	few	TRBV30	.	TGTGCCTGGAGTCGCTTGCGGCACCCCTACGAGCAGTACTTC	CAWSRLRHPYEQYF
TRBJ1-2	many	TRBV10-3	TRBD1	TGTGCCATCAGTGAGTTCGGGACAGGGACCTATGGCTACACCTTC	CAISEFGTGTYGYTF
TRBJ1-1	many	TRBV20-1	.	TGCATGGGGGCGATAGACAGTTTTGAAGCTTTCTTT	CMGAIDSFEAFF
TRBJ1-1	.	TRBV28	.	TGTGCCAGCAGCCCACTATTGGTCACTGAAGCTTTCTTT	CASSPLLVTEAFF
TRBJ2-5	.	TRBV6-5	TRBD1	TGTGCCAGCAGTTATAAACCCATTCCGGGACAGGGTGAGACCCAGTACTTC	CASSYKPIPGQGETQYF
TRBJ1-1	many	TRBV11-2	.	TGTGCCAGCAGCTCTTCGGACGGCCCGAACACTGAAGCTTTCTTT	CASSSSDGPNTEAFF
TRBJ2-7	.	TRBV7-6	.	TGTGCCAGCAGCTCACGACTAAGAGGAGAGACAGCAACCGCCTACGAGCAGTACTTC	CASSSRLRGETATAYEQYF
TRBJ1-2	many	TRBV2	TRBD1	TGTGCCAGCTGGGACAGGGGCTATGGCTACACCTTC	CASWDRGYGYTF
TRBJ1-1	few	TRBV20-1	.	TGCAGTGCCACCCCTTTAGTGGGGTCGGGGACTGAAGCTTTCTTT	CSATPLVGSGTEAFF
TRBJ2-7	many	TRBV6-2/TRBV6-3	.	TGTGCCAGCAGGCACCTAGGAGGCGTCTCCTACGAGCAGTACTTC	CASRHLGGVSYEQYF
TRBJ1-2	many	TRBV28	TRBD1	TGTGCCAGCAGTTTACCAGGGGGAGTCTATGGCTACACCTTC	CASSLPGGVYGYTF
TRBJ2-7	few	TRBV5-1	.	TGCGCCAGCAGCCCCACCGGAGTGGGCTCCTACGAGCAGTACTTC	CASSPTGVGSYEQYF
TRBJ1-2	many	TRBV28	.	TGTGCCAGCAGTTCCGGGCCCGCTGGGATTAACTATGGCTACACCTTC	CASSSGPAGINYGYTF
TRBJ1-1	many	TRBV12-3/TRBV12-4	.	TGTGCCAGCAGTTTAGATGCAGGGGACGCTTTCTTT	CASSLDAGDAFF
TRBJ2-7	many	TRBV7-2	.	TGTGCCAGCAGCTTCTTGGCGGACTACGAGCAGTACTTC	CASSFLADYEQYF
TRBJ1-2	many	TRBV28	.	TGTGCCAGCAGTTCCGGAACAGCTACGCTTAACTATGGCTACACCTTC	CASSSGTATLNYGYTF
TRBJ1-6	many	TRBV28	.	TGTGCCAGCAGTTTACCCGGGATAACTTCACCCCTCCACTTT	CASSLPGITSPLHF
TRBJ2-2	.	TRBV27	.	TGTGCCAGCAGTTTATTGAACAGGGTGGACACCGGGGAGCTGTTTTTT	CASSLLNRVDTGELFF
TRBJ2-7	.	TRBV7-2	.	TGTGCCAGCTCTCCCACGGCGCGAGGTCCAGTCTCCGAGCAGTACTTC	CASSPTARGPVSEQYF
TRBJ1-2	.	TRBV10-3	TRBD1	TGTGCCATCAGCCCGGACAGGAATTATGGCTACACCTTC	CAISPDRNYGYTF
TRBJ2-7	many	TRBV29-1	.	TGCAGCGTCCACGGGGGAGGTAGTCCTTACGAGCAGTACTTC	CSVHGGGSPYEQYF
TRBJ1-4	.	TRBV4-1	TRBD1	TGCGCCAGCAGCCAAGCGGACAGGGGCGAAAAACTGTTTTTT	CASSQADRGEKLFF
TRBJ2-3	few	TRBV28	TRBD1	TGTGCCAGCAGTCCTCACGGGACAGGGGGCTCGGATACGCAGTATTTT	CASSPHGTGGSDTQYF
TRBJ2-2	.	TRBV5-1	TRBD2	TGCGCCAGCAGCCCAGGGACTAGCTGGGCCGGGGAGCTGTTTTTT	CASSPGTSWAGELFF
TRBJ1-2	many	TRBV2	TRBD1	TGTGCCAGAGGACAGGGGGACTATGGCTACACCTTC	CARGQGDYGYTF
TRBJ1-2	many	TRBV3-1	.	TGTGCCAGCAGCCAAGGGCGGCGGGCAGTCTATGGCTACACCTTC	CASSQGRRAVYGYTF
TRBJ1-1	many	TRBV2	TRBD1	TGTGCCAGCAGTGGGCGGACAGGGAGGAGAGCTTTCTTT	CASSGRTGRRAFF
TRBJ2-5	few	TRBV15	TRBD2	TGTGCCACCAGCAGAGATCGGGGGGTTGCTAGCGGGTCACAAGAGACCCAGTACTTC	CATSRDRGVASGSQETQYF
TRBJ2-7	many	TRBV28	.	TGTGCCAGCAGCCACAGGGATAACTCCTACGAGCAGTACTTC	CASSHRDNSYEQYF
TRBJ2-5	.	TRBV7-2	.	TGTGCCAGCAGCTTAGATCACAGCCGGAGGGAGACCCAGTACTTC	CASSLDHSRRETQYF
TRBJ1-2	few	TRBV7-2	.	TGTGCCAGCAGTGCTTTGAGGCTGTTTCCAGAGCGATATGGCTACACCTTC	CASSALRLFPERYGYTF
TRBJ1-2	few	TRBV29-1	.	TGCAGCGTATCGGGGGCTTATGGCTACACCTTC	CSVSGAYGYTF
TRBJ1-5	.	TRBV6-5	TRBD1	TGTGCCAGCAGTTACTCGGGGCCAGGGGGCTGGAATCAGCCCCAGCATTTT	CASSYSGPGGWNQPQHF
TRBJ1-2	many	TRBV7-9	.	TGTGCCAGCAGCTTAGAGGCAGTATACTATGGCTACACCTTC	CASSLEAVYYGYTF
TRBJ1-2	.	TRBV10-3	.	TGTGCCATTCAGGAGGCTGGGAGTTCTGGCTACACCTTC	CAIQEAGSSGYTF
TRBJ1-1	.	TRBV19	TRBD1	TGTGCCCCCCCCAGGGGGGGCCGGGGGTTACGGAACACTGAAGCTTTCTTT	CAPPRGGRGLRNTEAFF
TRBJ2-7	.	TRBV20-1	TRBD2	TGCAGTGCTAGAAGACTAGCGGACGACGAGCAGTACTTC	CSARRLADDEQYF
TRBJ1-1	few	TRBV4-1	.	TGCGCCAGCAGCCAGTACACCGGTATGAACACTGAAGCTTTCTTT	CASSQYTGMNTEAFF
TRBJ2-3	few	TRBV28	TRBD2	TGTGCCAGCAGTCCCCGGGCTAGCGGGAGGGGAACAGATACGCAGTATTTT	CASSPRASGRGTDTQYF
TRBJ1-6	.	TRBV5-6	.	TGTGCCAGCAGCCACAACAGTGTTGCTAATAATTCACCCCTCCACTTT	CASSHNSVANNSPLHF
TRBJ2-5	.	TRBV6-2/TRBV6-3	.	TGTGCCAGCAGTTACTCGAATCCCAGGACGGGTGAGGAGACCCAGTACTTC	CASSYSNPRTGEETQYF
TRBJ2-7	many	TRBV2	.	TGTGCCAGCAGTGAAGCGCAGCTGGGCCTCTCCTACGAGCAGTACTTC	CASSEAQLGLSYEQYF
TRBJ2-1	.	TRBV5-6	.	TGTGCCAGCAGTTCGGACACCCACAATGAGCAGTTCTTC	CASSSDTHNEQFF
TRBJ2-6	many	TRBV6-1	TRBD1	TGTGCCAGCAGTCTACGGACAGGGCGCTCTGGGGCCAACGTCCTGACTTTC	CASSLRTGRSGANVLTF
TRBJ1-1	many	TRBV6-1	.	TGTGCCAGCAGTGTCGGACAGTCAAAAGCTTTCTTT	CASSVGQSKAFF
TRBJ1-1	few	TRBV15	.	TGTGCCACCAGCAGAGATCTGGTAGCGCAGGGCTTGAACACTGAAGCTTTCTTT	CATSRDLVAQGLNTEAFF
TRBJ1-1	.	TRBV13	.	TGTGCCAGCAGCTCGGCAGGGTTCCTGGAAGCTTTCTTT	CASSSAGFLEAFF
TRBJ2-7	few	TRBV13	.	TGTGCCAGCAGCTCCTCGGGACTTCAACACTACGAGCAGTACTTC	CASSSSGLQHYEQYF
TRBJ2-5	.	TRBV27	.	TGTGCCAGCAGTTTAAGGAGGGGGTGGTCGCAAGAGACCCAGTACTTC	CASSLRRGWSQETQYF
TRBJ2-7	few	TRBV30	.	TGTGCCTGGAGTTCCGGGGTCACCTACGAGCAGTACTTC	CAWSSGVTYEQYF
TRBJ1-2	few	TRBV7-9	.	TGTGCCAGCAGCACCAATCCAACAGGGTTTGATGGCTACACCTTC	CASSTNPTGFDGYTF